A single TCR beta chain is shown here with its context. These data are taken from a study of T cell repertoires in ileal Crohn's disease. Profiling relied on immunoSEQ multiplex PCR, and the TCRdb table lists in-frame clones only, not all of them. The sample yields about 14,000 clones, roughly 87% seen once. This CDR3 spans 11 amino acids. Deletions cut 4 bases from V and 5 bases from J, with 6 bases between. CDR1 and CDR2 from the germline V gene are SGHDT and YYEEEE. The clonotype was recovered from an adult with Crohn's disease. The chain couples TRBV5-6 to TRBJ2-5, with D unclear. Sequencing was carried out using ileal tissue. As DNA, the CDR3 is TGTGCCAGCAGCCGCCGGGAGACCCAGTACTTC. This translates into CASSRRETQYF.